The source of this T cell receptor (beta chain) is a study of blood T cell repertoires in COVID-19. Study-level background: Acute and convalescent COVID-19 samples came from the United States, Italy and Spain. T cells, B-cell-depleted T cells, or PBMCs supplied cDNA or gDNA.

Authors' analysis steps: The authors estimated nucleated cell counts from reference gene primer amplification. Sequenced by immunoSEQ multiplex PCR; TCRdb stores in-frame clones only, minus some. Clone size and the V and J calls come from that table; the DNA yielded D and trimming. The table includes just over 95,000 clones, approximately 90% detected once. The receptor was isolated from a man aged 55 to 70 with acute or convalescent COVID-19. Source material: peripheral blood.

The CDR3 DNA sequence: TGCGCCAGCAGCCATTGGGACAGGGGAGATCAGCCCCAGCATTTT. It codes for CASSHWDRGDQPQHF. The rearrangement uses TRBV4-1 and TRBJ1-5; 10 bases match TRBD1. Germline assignment: CDR1 MGHRA and CDR2 YSYEKL. V was pared by 3 bases and J by 5 bases, with 4 bases of the junction left unmatched. This CDR3 is built from 15 residues.